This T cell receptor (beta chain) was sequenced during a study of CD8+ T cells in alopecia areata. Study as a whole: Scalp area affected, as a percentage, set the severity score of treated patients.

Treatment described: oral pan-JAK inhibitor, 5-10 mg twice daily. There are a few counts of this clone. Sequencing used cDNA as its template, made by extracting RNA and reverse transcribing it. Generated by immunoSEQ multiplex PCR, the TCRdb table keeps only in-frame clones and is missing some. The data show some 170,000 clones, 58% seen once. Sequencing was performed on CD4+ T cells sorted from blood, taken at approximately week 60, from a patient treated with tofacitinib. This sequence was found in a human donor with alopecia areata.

Here the CDR3 reads CASSESNAATYGYTF. In nucleotides, the CDR3 is TGTGCCAGCAGCGAGAGCAATGCCGCGACTTATGGCTACACCTTC. The genes are TRBV7-9 and TRBJ1-2; D ambiguous. CDR3 length: 15 residues. V gave up 5 bases and J gave up 5 bases, with 18 bases separating them. Germline V CDR1 and CDR2: SEHNR, FQNEAQ (reference sequence).